The clone carrying this TCR beta chain was seen once. V was clipped by 3 bases and J by 1 base; unmatched bases: 3. The CDR3 runs to 14 residues. Germline V gives CDR1 SGDLS, CDR2 YYNGEE. In the authors' workflow: Estimates of nucleated cell counts were drawn from the amplification of reference gene primers. Assay: immunoSEQ multiplex PCR; the TCRdb copy retains only in-frame clones and omits some. V and J calls and clone size follow that table, whereas D and trimming were derived from the DNA. The sample shows over 300,000 clones, more than 70% of them seen only once. The record originates from a study of blood T cell repertoires in COVID-19. Study background: Acute-phase and convalescent COVID-19 samples originated in the United States, Italy and Spain. PBMCs, B-cell-depleted T cells, or T cells provided the cDNA or gDNA that made up the material.

This receptor was obtained from a woman in her fifties or sixties with acute or convalescent COVID-19. The chain is built from TRBV9 and TRBJ2-7, with 8 bases lining up with TRBD2. Sequencing was performed on peripheral blood. The CDR3 loop reads CASSAGLASYEQYF. The CDR3 nucleotides read TGTGCCAGCAGCGCCGGACTAGCATCCTACGAGCAGTACTTC.